The subject of this entry is one T cell receptor (beta chain). The antigen remains unidentified. The data belong to a study of neurological immune-mediated disorders. Study-wide points: None of the CDR3 amino acid sequences found in expanded clones was shared across subjects. This suggests that the TCR-beta repertoires were private in all groups.

Time point: technical triplicate 3. With 10-nucleotide random UMIs included, cDNA was synthesized by 5'RACE. Each CDR3 protein gets one entry after TCRdb re-called the 5' RACE reads with MiXCR. The sample contains tens of thousands of distinct CDR3 sequences, about 15% of which appear only once. The TCR originated in a female donor with HTLV-1-associated myelopathy (HAM/TSP). Sequencing was done on a sample of CD4+ T cells from blood.

DNA for the CDR3: TGTGCCAGCAGCTCTCCGACTAGCGGAAGCACAGATACGCAGTATTTT. Translating it yields CASSSPTSGSTDTQYF. The chain carries TRBV7-9 and TRBJ2-3; 9 nucleotides align to TRBD2. This CDR3 is 16 amino acids long. Germline V gene sequence: CDR1 SEHNR, CDR2 FQNEAQ (reference sequence). Germline trimming cut 4 bases from V and 0 bases from J; bases unmatched to any gene: 5.